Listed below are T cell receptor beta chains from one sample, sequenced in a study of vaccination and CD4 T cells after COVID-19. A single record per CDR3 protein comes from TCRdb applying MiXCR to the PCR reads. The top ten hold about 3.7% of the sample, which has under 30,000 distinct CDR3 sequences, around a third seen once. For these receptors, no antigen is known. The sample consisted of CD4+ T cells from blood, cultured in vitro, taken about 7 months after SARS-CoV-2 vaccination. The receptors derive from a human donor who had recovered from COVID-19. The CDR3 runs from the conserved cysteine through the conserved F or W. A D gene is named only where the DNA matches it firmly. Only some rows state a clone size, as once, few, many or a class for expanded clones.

cdr3_aa: CSATGPSEKLFF
cdr3_nt: TGCAGTGCTACCGGACCTTCGGAAAAACTGTTTTTT
d_call: .
v_call: TRBV20-1
clone_size: .
j_call: TRBJ1-4

cdr3_aa: CASGKGNEQYF
cdr3_nt: TGTGCCAGCGGTAAGGGGAACGAGCAGTACTTC
d_call: .
v_call: TRBV7-9
clone_size: .
j_call: TRBJ2-7

cdr3_aa: CASSPFDYEQYF
cdr3_nt: TGTGCCAGCAGCCCCTTTGACTACGAGCAGTACTTC
d_call: .
v_call: TRBV7-2
clone_size: .
j_call: TRBJ2-7

cdr3_aa: CSARDHRVSNQPQHF
cdr3_nt: TGCAGTGCTAGAGATCATAGGGTGAGCAATCAGCCCCAGCATTTT
d_call: .
v_call: TRBV20-1
clone_size: .
j_call: TRBJ1-5

cdr3_aa: CASSLPATGELFF
cdr3_nt: TGTGCCAGCAGCTTACCTGCCACCGGGGAGCTGTTTTTT
d_call: .
v_call: TRBV7-9
clone_size: once
j_call: TRBJ2-2

cdr3_aa: CASSIDPGHEETQYF
cdr3_nt: TGTGCCAGTAGTATAGATCCAGGACACGAAGAGACCCAGTACTTC
d_call: .
v_call: TRBV19
clone_size: few
j_call: TRBJ2-5

cdr3_aa: CASSLGLGDGYTF
cdr3_nt: TGTGCCAGCAGCTTGGGCTTGGGGGATGGCTACACCTTC
d_call: .
v_call: TRBV5-4
clone_size: few
j_call: TRBJ1-2

cdr3_aa: CASSVARNTEAFF
cdr3_nt: TGTGCCAGCAGTGTAGCTCGGAACACTGAAGCTTTCTTT
d_call: .
v_call: TRBV2
clone_size: .
j_call: TRBJ1-1

cdr3_aa: CASSLSGTGGEAFF
cdr3_nt: TGTGCCAGCTCACTATCCGGGACAGGGGGTGAAGCTTTCTTT
d_call: TRBD1
v_call: TRBV18
clone_size: .
j_call: TRBJ1-1

cdr3_aa: CASSLIDTYNSPLHF
cdr3_nt: TGTGCCAGCAGTTTGATCGACACGTACAATTCACCCCTCCACTTT
d_call: .
v_call: TRBV28
clone_size: few
j_call: TRBJ1-6

cdr3_aa: CASSDGFQGDTIYF
cdr3_nt: TGTGCCAGCAGTGACGGTTTCCAAGGGGACACCATATATTTT
d_call: .
v_call: TRBV6-1
clone_size: .
j_call: TRBJ1-3

cdr3_aa: CSARRLDRDYNSPLHF
cdr3_nt: TGCAGTGCTCGCCGTCTCGACAGGGACTATAATTCACCCCTCCACTTT
d_call: TRBD1
v_call: TRBV20-1
clone_size: .
j_call: TRBJ1-6

cdr3_aa: CASSLPAEKLFF
cdr3_nt: TGTGCCAGCAGCCTGCCGGCTGAAAAACTGTTTTTT
d_call: .
v_call: TRBV28
clone_size: few
j_call: TRBJ1-4

cdr3_aa: CSAPRVGYEQYF
cdr3_nt: TGCAGTGCCCCTCGGGTGGGCTACGAGCAGTACTTC
d_call: .
v_call: TRBV20-1
clone_size: .
j_call: TRBJ2-7

cdr3_aa: CATSDAGDYYNEQFF
cdr3_nt: TGTGCCACCAGTGACGCAGGAGATTACTACAATGAGCAGTTCTTC
d_call: .
v_call: TRBV24-1
clone_size: few
j_call: TRBJ2-1

cdr3_aa: CSARDRWVTDTQYF
cdr3_nt: TGCAGTGCTAGAGATCGTTGGGTCACAGATACGCAGTATTTT
d_call: .
v_call: TRBV20-1
clone_size: .
j_call: TRBJ2-3

cdr3_aa: CASSFTGPNQPQHF
cdr3_nt: TGTGCCAGCAGCTTTACAGGGCCCAATCAGCCCCAGCATTTT
d_call: .
v_call: TRBV7-2
clone_size: few
j_call: TRBJ1-5

cdr3_aa: CATSNVYQETQYF
cdr3_nt: TGTGCCACCAGCAATGTGTACCAAGAGACCCAGTACTTC
d_call: .
v_call: TRBV15
clone_size: few
j_call: TRBJ2-5

cdr3_aa: CASSENRETQYF
cdr3_nt: TGCGCCAGCAGTGAGAATAGAGAGACCCAGTACTTC
d_call: .
v_call: TRBV10-1
clone_size: few
j_call: TRBJ2-5

cdr3_aa: CASRQGYGNQPQHF
cdr3_nt: TGTGCCAGTAGACAGGGGTACGGCAATCAGCCCCAGCATTTT
d_call: TRBD1
v_call: TRBV19
clone_size: .
j_call: TRBJ1-5

cdr3_aa: CASTSGQGKGYGYTF
cdr3_nt: TGTGCCAGTACCTCGGGACAGGGGAAGGGCTATGGCTACACCTTC
d_call: TRBD1
v_call: TRBV19
clone_size: few
j_call: TRBJ1-2

cdr3_aa: CASSFTRGGKMNTEAFF
cdr3_nt: TGTGCCAGCAGTTTCACTCGGGGGGGCAAGATGAACACTGAAGCTTTCTTT
d_call: .
v_call: TRBV27
clone_size: once
j_call: TRBJ1-1

cdr3_aa: CASSGQGSNEQFF
cdr3_nt: TGTGCCAGCAGTGGACAGGGTAGCAATGAGCAGTTCTTC
d_call: TRBD1
v_call: TRBV25-1
clone_size: .
j_call: TRBJ2-1

cdr3_aa: CATSGVAGGIDTQYF
cdr3_nt: TGTGCCACCAGTGGAGTAGCGGGAGGTATAGATACGCAGTATTTT
d_call: TRBD2
v_call: TRBV24-1
clone_size: .
j_call: TRBJ2-3

cdr3_aa: CASSEAQGPPYEQYF
cdr3_nt: TGTGCCAGCAGTGAAGCGCAGGGGCCCCCCTACGAGCAGTACTTC
d_call: .
v_call: TRBV6-1
clone_size: .
j_call: TRBJ2-7

cdr3_aa: CASIPTGTAYEQYF
cdr3_nt: TGTGCCAGCATCCCAACCGGGACAGCCTACGAGCAGTACTTC
d_call: TRBD1
v_call: TRBV11-2
clone_size: .
j_call: TRBJ2-7

cdr3_aa: CATSRVSSAGDNEQFF
cdr3_nt: TGTGCCACCAGCAGAGTCAGTTCGGCGGGAGACAATGAGCAGTTCTTC
d_call: TRBD2
v_call: TRBV15
clone_size: .
j_call: TRBJ2-1

cdr3_aa: CASSAQVISNYGYTF
cdr3_nt: TGCGCCAGCAGCGCACAGGTCATTTCTAACTATGGCTACACCTTC
d_call: .
v_call: TRBV4-3
clone_size: few
j_call: TRBJ1-2

cdr3_aa: CASSTPGLAGGPDTQYF
cdr3_nt: TGTGCCAGCAGCACACCCGGACTAGCGGGTGGTCCAGATACGCAGTATTTT
d_call: TRBD2
v_call: TRBV7-2
clone_size: .
j_call: TRBJ2-3

cdr3_aa: CASSLTSGNDEQFF
cdr3_nt: TGTGCCAGCAGCTTGACTAGCGGGAATGATGAGCAGTTCTTC
d_call: TRBD2
v_call: TRBV7-2
clone_size: few
j_call: TRBJ2-1

cdr3_aa: CASSNLAATDTQYF
cdr3_nt: TGTGCCAGCAGCAATTTAGCGGCCACAGATACGCAGTATTTT
d_call: .
v_call: TRBV7-3
clone_size: few
j_call: TRBJ2-3